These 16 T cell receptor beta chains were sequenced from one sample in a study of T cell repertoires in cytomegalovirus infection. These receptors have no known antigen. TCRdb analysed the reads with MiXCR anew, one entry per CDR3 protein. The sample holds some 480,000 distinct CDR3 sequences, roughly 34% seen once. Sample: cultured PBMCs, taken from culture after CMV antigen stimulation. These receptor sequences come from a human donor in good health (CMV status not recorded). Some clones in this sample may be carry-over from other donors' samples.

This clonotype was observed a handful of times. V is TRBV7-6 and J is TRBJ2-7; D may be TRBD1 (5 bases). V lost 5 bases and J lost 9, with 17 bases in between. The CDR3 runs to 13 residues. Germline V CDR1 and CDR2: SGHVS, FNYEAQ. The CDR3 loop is CASSPPGILGQYV. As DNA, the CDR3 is TGTGCCAGCAGCCCACCAGGGATCCTCGGGCAGTACGTC.

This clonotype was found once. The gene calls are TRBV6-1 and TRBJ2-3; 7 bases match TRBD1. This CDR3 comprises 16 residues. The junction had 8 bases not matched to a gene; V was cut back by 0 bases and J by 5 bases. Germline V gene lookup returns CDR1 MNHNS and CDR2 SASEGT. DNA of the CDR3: TGTGCCAGCAGTGAAGCGAGGGGGCAGGGGAAAGATACGCAGTATTTT. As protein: CASSEARGQGKDTQYF.

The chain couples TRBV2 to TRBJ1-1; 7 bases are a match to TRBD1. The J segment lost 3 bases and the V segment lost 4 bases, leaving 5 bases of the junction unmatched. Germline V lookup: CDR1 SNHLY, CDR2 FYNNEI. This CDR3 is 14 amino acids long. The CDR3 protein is CASSVRDRDTEAFF. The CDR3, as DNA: TGTGCCAGCAGTGTGCGTGACAGGGACACTGAAGCTTTCTTT.

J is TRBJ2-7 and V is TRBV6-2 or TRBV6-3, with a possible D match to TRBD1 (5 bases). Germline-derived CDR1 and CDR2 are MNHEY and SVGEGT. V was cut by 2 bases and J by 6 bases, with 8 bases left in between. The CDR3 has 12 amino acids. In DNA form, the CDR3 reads TGTGCCAGCAGTTACGGACAAGCCGAGCAGTACTTC. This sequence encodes CASSYGQAEQYF.

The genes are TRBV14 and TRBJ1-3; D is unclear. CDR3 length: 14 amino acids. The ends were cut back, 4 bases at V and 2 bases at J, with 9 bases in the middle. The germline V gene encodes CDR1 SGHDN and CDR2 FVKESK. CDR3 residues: CASSPLSTGNTIYF. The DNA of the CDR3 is TGTGCCAGCAGCCCATTAAGCACTGGAAACACCATATATTTT.

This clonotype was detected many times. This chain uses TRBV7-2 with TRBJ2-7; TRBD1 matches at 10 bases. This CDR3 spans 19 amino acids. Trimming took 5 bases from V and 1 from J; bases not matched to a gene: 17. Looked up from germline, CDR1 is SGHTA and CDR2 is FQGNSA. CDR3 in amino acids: CASSRAGPAGQGRSYEQYV. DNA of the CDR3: TGTGCCAGCAGCCGAGCTGGGCCGGCGGGACAGGGGCGATCCTACGAGCAGTACGTC.

The CDR3 bases are TGTGCCTGGAGAAGGCGTTCGAACACTGAAGCTTTCTTT. It encodes CAWRRRSNTEAFF. The rearrangement uses TRBV30 and TRBJ1-1; D ambiguous. Trimming took off 3 bases at V and 1 base at J, with 9 bases between the two ends. The CDR3 sequence is 13 residues long. Germline assignment: CDR1 GTSNPN and CDR2 SVGIG (reference sequence).

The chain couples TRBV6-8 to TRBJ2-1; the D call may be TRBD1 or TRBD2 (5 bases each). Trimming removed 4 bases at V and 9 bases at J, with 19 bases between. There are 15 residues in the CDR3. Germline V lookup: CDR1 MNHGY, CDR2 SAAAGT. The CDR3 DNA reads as TGTGCCAGCAGTTCGGGACCACCTTGGGTAGGTGAGCAGTTCTTC. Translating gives CASSSGPPWVGEQFF.

CDR3 DNA sequence: TGTGCCAGCTATAGGACAGCCTCTGGAAACACCATATATTTT. This sequence encodes CASYRTASGNTIYF. V usage is TRBV19 and J usage is TRBJ1-3, with a weak D call TRBD1 (6 bases). The CDR3 is 14 residues long. CDR1 LNHDA and CDR2 SQIVND come from the germline V gene (reference sequence). Trimming pared 9 bases from V and 0 bases from J, leaving 12 bases between.

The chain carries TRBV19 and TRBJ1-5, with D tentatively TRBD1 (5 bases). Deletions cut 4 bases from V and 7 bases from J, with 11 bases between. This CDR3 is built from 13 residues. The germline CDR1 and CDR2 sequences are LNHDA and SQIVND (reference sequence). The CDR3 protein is CASSTGPRQPQHF. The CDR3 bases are TGTGCCAGTAGTACAGGGCCACGCCAGCCCCAGCATTTT. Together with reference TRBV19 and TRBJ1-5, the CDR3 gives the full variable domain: DGGITQSPKYLFRKEGQNVTLSCEQNLNHDAMYWYRQDPGQGLRLIYYSQIVNDFQKGDIAEGYSVSREKKESFPLTVTSAQKNPTAFYLCASSTGPRQPQHFGDGTRLSIL.

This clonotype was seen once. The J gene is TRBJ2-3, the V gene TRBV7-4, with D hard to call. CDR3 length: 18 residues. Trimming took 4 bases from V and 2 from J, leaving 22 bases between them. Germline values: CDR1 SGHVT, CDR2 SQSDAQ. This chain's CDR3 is CASSYQPMTVENTDTQYF. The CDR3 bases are TGTGCCAGCAGCTACCAACCTATGACGGTAGAGAACACAGATACGCAGTATTTT.

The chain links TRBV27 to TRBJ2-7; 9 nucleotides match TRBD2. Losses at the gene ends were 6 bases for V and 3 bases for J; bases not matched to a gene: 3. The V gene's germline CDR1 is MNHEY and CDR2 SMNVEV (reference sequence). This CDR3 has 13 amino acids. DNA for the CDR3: TGTGCCAGCAGGGTAGCGGGAGACTACGAGCAGTACTTC. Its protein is CASRVAGDYEQYF.

CDR3 residues: CSVEGGGNSEQYF. CDR3 DNA sequence: TGCAGCGTTGAAGGGGGAGGGAACTCCGAGCAGTACTTC. The gene calls are TRBV29-1 and TRBJ2-7, with 7 bases that match TRBD2. The CDR3 length is 13 residues. Germline CDR1 reads SQVTM; CDR2 reads ANQGSEA. V gave up 1 base and J gave up 6 bases; unmatched junction bases: 6.

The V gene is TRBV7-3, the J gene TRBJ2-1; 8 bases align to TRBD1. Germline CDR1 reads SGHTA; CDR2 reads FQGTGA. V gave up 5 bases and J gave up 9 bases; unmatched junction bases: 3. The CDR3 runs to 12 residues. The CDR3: CASSETGVEQFF. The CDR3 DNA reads TGTGCCAGCAGCGAGACAGGGGTTGAGCAGTTCTTC. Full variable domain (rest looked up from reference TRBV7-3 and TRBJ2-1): GAGVSQTPSNKVTEKGKYVELRCDPISGHTALYWYRQSLGQGPEFLIYFQGTGAADDSGLPNDRFFAVRPEGSVSTLKIQRTERGDSAVYLCASSETGVEQFFGPGTRLTVL.

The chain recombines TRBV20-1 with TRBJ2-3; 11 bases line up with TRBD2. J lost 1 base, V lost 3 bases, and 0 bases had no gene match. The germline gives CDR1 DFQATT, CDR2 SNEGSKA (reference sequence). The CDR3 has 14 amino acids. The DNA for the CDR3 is TGCAGTGCTAGGACTAGCGGGGGCACAGATACGCAGTATTTT. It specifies CSARTSGGTDTQYF.

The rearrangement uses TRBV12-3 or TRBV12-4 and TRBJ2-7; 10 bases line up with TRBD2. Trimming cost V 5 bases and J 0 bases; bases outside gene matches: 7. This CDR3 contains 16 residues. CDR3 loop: CASSPGGLAVSYEQYF. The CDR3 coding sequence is TGTGCCAGCAGTCCAGGTGGACTAGCGGTCTCCTACGAGCAGTACTTC.